Below, 20 T cell receptor beta chains from the same sample are listed, as sequenced in a study of T cells in pancreatic ductal adenocarcinoma. No neoadjuvant therapy was given to the selected pancreatic ductal adenocarcinoma patients before their surgery. Here immunoSEQ multiplex PCR was the method, and the copy in TCRdb shows in-frame clones only, minus some. The sample includes some 16,000 clones, around nine tenths of them seen just once. Sequenced input: PBMCs. The receptors here all came from a human donor with pancreatic ductal adenocarcinoma.

The chain has TRBV5-1 and TRBJ1-1, with TRBD1 as a possible D gene (5 bases). The germline gives CDR1 SGHRS, CDR2 YFSETQ. The CDR3 loop spans 16 amino acids. Trimming shortened V by 0 bases and J by 2 bases, and 14 bases separated the two germline ends. Here the CDR3 reads CASSLAPRGGNTEAFF. In nucleotides, the CDR3 is TGCGCCAGCAGCTTGGCCCCACGGGGCGGAAACACTGAAGCTTTCTTT.

The V call is TRBV9, the J call TRBJ2-2, with D possibly TRBD2 on 6 matching bases. The CDR3 totals 17 residues. The germline V gene has CDR1 SGDLS and CDR2 YYNGEE. The V gene lost 0 bases and the J gene lost 0 bases, with 12 bases spanning the gap. The CDR3 sequence: CASSVEVWGANTGELFF. The CDR3 DNA reads TGTGCCAGCAGCGTAGAGGTTTGGGGGGCGAACACCGGGGAGCTGTTTTTT. Full variable domain (remainder filled in from reference TRBV9 and TRBJ2-2): DSGVTQTPKHLITATGQRVTLRCSPRSGDLSVYWYQQSLDQGLQFLIQYYNGEERAKGNILERFSAQQFPDLHSELNLSSLELGDSALYFCASSVEVWGANTGELFFGEGSRLTVL.

The chain uses TRBV27 and TRBJ1-5; 7 bases fit TRBD1. Germline CDR1 MNHEY, CDR2 SMNVEV (reference sequence). The J segment lost 0 bases and the V segment lost 1 base, leaving 6 bases of the junction unmatched. CDR3 length: 17 amino acids. Here the CDR3 reads CASSLFGDSYSNQPQHF. CDR3 coding DNA: TGTGCCAGCAGTTTATTCGGGGACAGTTATAGCAATCAGCCCCAGCATTTT.

The V gene is TRBV7-9, the J gene TRBJ1-4, with 11 bases fitting TRBD1. The CDR3 covers 16 residues. Germline CDR1 SEHNR, CDR2 FQNEAQ (reference sequence). V lost 2 bases, J lost 10 bases, and 9 bases stayed unmatched. For the CDR3, the DNA is TGTGCCAGCAGCTTACCCACTGCCGGGACAGGGGGAAAACTGTTTTTT. Protein product: CASSLPTAGTGGKLFF.

This clone was observed a single time. V gene TRBV10-3 combines with J gene TRBJ1-2, with a possible D match to TRBD1 (6 bases). The CDR3 is made up of 16 amino acids. Germline lookup yields CDR1 ENHRY and CDR2 SYGVKD. Trimming removed 0 bases at V and 0 bases at J, with 11 bases between. The CDR3 DNA reads as TGTGCCATCAGTGAGTCGCGGGGGACATCTAACTATGGCTACACCTTC. Protein sequence: CAISESRGTSNYGYTF.

This chain joins TRBV5-4 and TRBJ1-3; D unresolved. The germline V and J ends were trimmed by 4 bases and 0 bases, with 8 bases remaining between them. Germline V lookup: CDR1 SGHNT, CDR2 YYREEE (reference sequence). The CDR3 contains 14 residues. The CDR3 nucleotides read TGTGCCAGCAGCATAGGGAGCTCTGGAAACACCATATATTTT. It encodes CASSIGSSGNTIYF.

CDR3 nucleotides: TGTGCCAGCAGTACCGAGGTGGGGGCTCAGCCCCAGCATTTT. Amino acid sequence: CASSTEVGAQPQHF. The chain joins TRBV13 to TRBJ1-5; D might be TRBD1 (6 bases). From germline, CDR1 is PRHDT and CDR2 FYEKMQ (reference sequence). The CDR3 length is 14 residues. Deletions cut 6 bases from V and 6 bases from J, with 15 bases between. The full variable domain, completed using reference TRBV13 and TRBJ1-5, is AAGVIQSPRHLIKEKRETATLKCYPIPRHDTVYWYQQGPGQDPQFLISFYEKMQSDKGSIPDRFSAQQFSDYHSELNMSSLELGDSALYFCASSTEVGAQPQHFGDGTRLSIL.

The V gene is TRBV6-5, the J gene TRBJ2-1; D is perhaps TRBD2 (6 bases). The germline V gene has CDR1 MNHEY and CDR2 SVGAGI. Trimming left V 2 bases short and J 15 bases short, with 20 bases between. CDR3 length equals 14 residues. The chain's CDR3 is CASSYPKGMGGMFF. DNA for the CDR3: TGTGCCAGCAGTTACCCAAAGGGGATGGGCGGGATGTTCTTC.

This chain connects TRBV7-9 to TRBJ2-7; 7 positions agree with TRBD1. Germline V gene lookup returns CDR1 SEHNR and CDR2 FQNEAQ (reference sequence). The CDR3 sequence is 15 residues long. Trimming at V came to 1 base and at J to 4 bases, leaving 7 bases not matched to a gene. The CDR3 DNA is TGTGCCAGCAGCTTAGTTTCAGCAGGGGGATACGAGCAGTACTTC. Protein sequence: CASSLVSAGGYEQYF.

This sequence joins TRBV19 and TRBJ2-1; TRBD2 matches at 7 bases. Unmatched junction bases numbered 4, after V lost 5 bases and J lost 0 bases. The CDR3 consists of 15 residues. The germline gives CDR1 LNHDA, CDR2 SQIVND (reference sequence). DNA of the CDR3: TGTGCCAGTAGTGCCCGGACTAGCTCCTACAATGAGCAGTTCTTC. This gives the protein CASSARTSSYNEQFF.

The V and J genes are TRBV2 and TRBJ1-4; 11 nucleotides line up with TRBD1. The V gene end was trimmed by 4 bases and the J gene end by 8 bases; junction bases not matched to a gene: 3. Per the germline V gene, CDR1 is SNHLY and CDR2 is FYNNEI. The CDR3 loop spans 14 amino acids. CDR3 loop: CASSVDRGQEKLFF. DNA of the CDR3: TGTGCCAGCAGTGTGGACAGGGGGCAAGAAAAACTGTTTTTT.

The chain is built from TRBV27 and TRBJ1-1; 9 bases are a match to TRBD1. Germline loops: CDR1 MNHEY, CDR2 SMNVEV (reference sequence). Trimming took 6 bases from V and 1 from J; bases not matched to a gene: 0. The CDR3 is 13 residues long. The CDR3 sequence: CASRGQGNTEAFF. The CDR3, as DNA: TGTGCCAGCAGGGGACAGGGGAACACTGAAGCTTTCTTT.

The DNA of the CDR3 is TGTGCCAGCAGTTTATCGAGGGGGCGCGTCTCTGGGGCCAACGTCCTGACTTTC. Encoded protein: CASSLSRGRVSGANVLTF. The rearrangement uses TRBV27 and TRBJ2-6, with 7 nucleotides matching TRBD1. The CDR3 consists of 18 residues. V was pared by 0 bases and J by 0 bases, with 5 bases of the junction left unmatched. The germline CDR1 and CDR2 sequences are MNHEY and SMNVEV (reference sequence).

This chain connects TRBV5-6 to TRBJ2-2; no clear D gene. The CDR3 length is 16 residues. V lost 4 bases, J lost 1 base, and 14 bases lay in between. Germline values: CDR1 SGHDT, CDR2 YYEEEE. The CDR3 region is CASSLPRLGNTGELFF. The CDR3, as DNA: TGTGCCAGCAGCCTTCCCCGTTTAGGGAACACCGGGGAGCTGTTTTTT.

This sequence joins TRBV19 and TRBJ1-5; maybe TRBD1 (6 bases). CDR3 length equals 12 residues. Trimming left V 7 bases short and J 9 bases short, with 13 bases between. CDR1 and CDR2 (germline): LNHDA, SQIVND (reference sequence). The CDR3 protein is CASTRGASPQHF. CDR3 coding DNA: TGTGCCAGTACACGGGGGGCCTCGCCCCAGCATTTT.

The chain joins TRBV23-1 to TRBJ2-1; D uncertain. TRBV23-1 is an ORF; its function is uncertain. The CDR3 sequence is 15 residues long. The V and J ends lost 5 bases and 10 bases respectively, with 21 bases between them. This CDR3 reads CASSNDGPLVLEQFF. The CDR3 DNA reads TGCGCCAGCAGTAACGACGGGCCCCTAGTGTTGGAGCAGTTCTTC.

The chain employs TRBV5-1 and TRBJ2-5; D tentatively fits TRBD1 or TRBD2 (5 bases each). The J call may not be correct, given that the DNA end is closer to TRBJ2-7. This CDR3 is built from 14 residues. Germline V lookup: CDR1 SGHRS, CDR2 YFSETQ. CDR3 protein: CASSLALGGYEQYF. For the CDR3, the DNA is TGCGCCAGCAGCTTGGCCCTTGGGGGTTACGAGCAGTACTTC.

The chain joins TRBV4-2 to TRBJ1-5; 7 nucleotides agree with TRBD1. This CDR3 has 16 residues. CDR1 is LGHNA and CDR2 is YNFKEQ in the germline V gene. V lost 1 base, J lost 5 bases, and 8 bases stayed unmatched. The CDR3 loop reads CASSQGQQGTDQPQHF. In DNA form, the CDR3 reads TGTGCCAGCAGCCAAGGTCAACAGGGGACCGATCAGCCCCAGCATTTT.

The chain uses TRBV5-6 and TRBJ2-7; a weak D match, TRBD2 (7 bases). This CDR3 has 14 amino acids. V lost 4 bases and J lost 0, with 11 bases in between. From germline, CDR1 is SGHDT and CDR2 YYEEEE. The CDR3 protein is CASSPRGGSYEQYF. DNA of the CDR3: TGTGCCAGCAGCCCGAGGGGGGGCTCCTACGAGCAGTACTTC.

V and J are TRBV18 and TRBJ2-7, with unresolved D. Trimming cost V 0 bases and J 0 bases, with 3 bases left between them. There are 13 residues in the CDR3. Germline V CDR1 and CDR2: KGHSH, LQKENI. CDR3 nucleotide sequence: TGTGCCAGCTCACCACCCAGCTCCTACGAGCAGTACTTC. It translates to CASSPPSSYEQYF.